This T cell receptor beta chain was recorded in a study of Graves' ophthalmopathy and Graves' hyperthyroidism. Per germline, CDR1 KGHSH and CDR2 LQKENI. There are 17 residues in the CDR3. Unmatched junction bases numbered 8, after V lost 4 bases and J lost 4 bases. From fresh peripheral blood, 10 ml in volume, the PBMCs were obtained. Turning to this clonotype: The target antigen is unknown.

Study-level points and caveats: Ophthalmopathy versus stable hyperthyroidism: 13-signature model gave roughly 88% sensitivity, 81.08% specificity. The study's model predicted ophthalmopathy progression at about 68% sensitivity and approximately 72% specificity. Detected in blood as well were most expanded thyroid clonotypes with frequency above 0.001.

Amplifying from RNA transcripts, the study obtained TCR beta CDR3 regions. HTBI-primed RT-PCR formed the first round, and a multiplex PCR formed the second. TCRdb re-called the multiplex PCR reads through MiXCR, storing one row per CDR3 protein. The sample holds 300,000 to 500,000 distinct CDR3 sequences, roughly 15% seen once. Sequencing used peripheral blood. V and J are TRBV18 and TRBJ1-5; TRBD1 aligns across 12 bases. This receptor was obtained from a young woman with stable Graves' hyperthyroidism. This CDR3 is CASSLPGQGAFNQPQHF. CDR3 sequence (DNA): TGTGCCAGCTCACTACCGGGACAGGGGGCCTTTAATCAGCCCCAGCATTTT.